A single sample gave rise to the 21 T cell receptor beta chains below, sequenced in a study of identical twins. TCRdb analysed the 5' RACE reads with MiXCR anew, one entry per CDR3 protein. The sample lists about 690,000 distinct CDR3 sequences; around 6.1% were seen once. The sequenced sample was naive T cells sorted from blood. The receptors derive from a man aged 18-30 years in good health.

There are many counts of this clonotype. The rearrangement uses TRBV29-1 and TRBJ2-1, with 8 bases that match TRBD1. CDR1 is SQVTM, CDR2 ANQGSEA, per germline. The CDR3 has 16 residues. With 0 bases clipped from V and 7 bases from J, the junction kept 11 bases outside the gene matches. This CDR3 reads CSVEDRPRGQDNEQFF. CDR3 bases: TGCAGCGTTGAAGATCGGCCCAGGGGGCAGGATAATGAGCAGTTCTTC.

This clonotype showed up many times. V is TRBV4-2 and J is TRBJ2-5; D unclear. The CDR3 spans 14 residues. The V end lost 3 bases, the J end lost 4 bases, and 12 bases lay between the germline ends. From germline, CDR1 is LGHNA and CDR2 YNFKEQ. The CDR3 reads CASSQGPSGETQYF. CDR3 nucleotides: TGTGCCAGCAGCCAGGGCCCTTCCGGAGAGACCCAGTACTTC.

The sample holds many counts of this clonotype. The CDR3: CSAIVWGGADTQYF. CDR3 DNA sequence: TGCAGTGCTATAGTGTGGGGGGGGGCAGATACGCAGTATTTT. The J gene is TRBJ2-3, the V gene TRBV20-1, with TRBD2 identical over 7 bases. The V gene end was trimmed by 4 bases and the J gene end by 4 bases; junction bases not matched to a gene: 8. The CDR3 runs 14 residues. CDR1 DFQATT and CDR2 SNEGSKA come from the germline V gene (reference sequence).

This chain connects TRBV27 to TRBJ2-2, with 9 bases fitting TRBD1. There are 19 residues in the CDR3. Trimming took 3 bases from V and 6 from J; bases not matched to a gene: 17. Per germline, CDR1 MNHEY and CDR2 SMNVEV (reference sequence). CDR3 amino acids: CASSFLRLTGGIFSGELFF. The CDR3 DNA follows: TGTGCCAGCAGTTTCTTAAGACTGACAGGGGGGATATTTTCCGGGGAGCTGTTTTTT.

The table lists this clonotype with many counts. The chain joins TRBV10-3 to TRBJ2-1, with 7 positions matching TRBD2. The CDR3 has 15 amino acids. After removal of 3 bases from V and 8 bases from J, the junction contained 10 bases not matched to a gene. Germline CDR1 ENHRY, CDR2 SYGVKD. CDR3 nucleotides: TGTGCCATCAGTGATTGGGCTAGCGGAGTCCATGAGCAGTTCTTC. It translates to CAISDWASGVHEQFF.

There are many counts of this clonotype. V is TRBV18 and J is TRBJ2-3, with D possibly being TRBD1 (6 bases). Trimming left V 4 bases short and J 6 bases short, with 11 bases between. Looked up from germline, CDR1 is KGHSH and CDR2 is LQKENI. The CDR3 length is 13 residues. The CDR3 nucleotides are TGTGCCAGCTCACAAACGAGGGGGGATACGCAGTATTTT. Its translation is CASSQTRGDTQYF.

This clonotype was observed many times. The chain uses TRBV29-1 and TRBJ2-7, with D hard to call. The CDR3 has 12 amino acids. V lost 4 bases and J lost 2, with 9 bases in between. Germline V gene lookup returns CDR1 SQVTM and CDR2 ANQGSEA. The CDR3 DNA reads as TGCAGCGTTGGTAGCTCTACCTACGAGCAGTACTTC. Translation: CSVGSSTYEQYF.

This clonotype turned up a few times. The genes are TRBV6-5 and TRBJ1-1, with D hard to call. The V and J ends lost 2 bases and 5 bases respectively, with 6 bases between them. This CDR3 contains 12 residues. Germline-derived CDR1 and CDR2 are MNHEY and SVGAGI. CDR3 protein: CASSYGPTEAFF. The CDR3 nucleotides read TGTGCCAGCAGTTACGGCCCTACTGAAGCTTTCTTT.

This clonotype showed up many times. The chain combines TRBV24-1 with TRBJ2-7; D might be TRBD1 (5 bases). V lost 5 bases and J 5 bases, leaving 6 bases between the germline ends. Germline V gene data show CDR1 as KGHDR and CDR2 as SFDVKD. The length of the CDR3 is 11 residues. CDR3 coding DNA: TGTGCCACCAGTGCAGGGAACGAGCAGTACTTC. It translates to CATSAGNEQYF.

This clonotype was seen at least ten times. The V gene is TRBV7-3, the J gene TRBJ1-1; no reliable D call. The CDR3 loop spans 14 amino acids. V lost 5 bases, J lost 5 bases, and 15 bases lay in between. Germline V gives CDR1 SGHTA, CDR2 FQGTGA. The CDR3 reads CASSNGLAGTEAFF. DNA for the CDR3: TGTGCCAGCAGCAACGGCCTGGCGGGGACTGAAGCTTTCTTT. Full variable domain (outside the CDR3, taken from reference TRBV7-3 and TRBJ1-1): GAGVSQTPSNKVTEKGKYVELRCDPISGHTALYWYRQSLGQGPEFLIYFQGTGAADDSGLPNDRFFAVRPEGSVSTLKIQRTERGDSAVYLCASSNGLAGTEAFFGQGTRLTVV.

This clonotype was recorded a few times. This chain uses TRBV29-1 with TRBJ2-1, with TRBD1 matching 10 bases. V gave up 6 bases and J gave up 1 base; unmatched junction bases: 3. The germline gives CDR1 SQVTM, CDR2 ANQGSEA. CDR3 length: 14 residues. The CDR3 nucleotides are TGCAGCGTGCGGGACAGGGGTTCCTACAATGAGCAGTTCTTC. Protein: CSVRDRGSYNEQFF.

This clonotype was found many times. The V call is TRBV9, the J call TRBJ2-7; D ambiguous. The CDR3 has 14 amino acids. CDR1 SGDLS and CDR2 YYNGEE come from the germline V gene. V was clipped by 0 bases and J by 0 bases, with 7 bases between them. CDR3 DNA sequence: TGTGCCAGCAGCGTAGACTATTCCTCCTACGAGCAGTACTTC. As protein: CASSVDYSSYEQYF.

The V and J genes are TRBV7-9 and TRBJ2-7; 10 nucleotides agree with TRBD1. The CDR3 covers 16 residues. Germline lookup yields CDR1 SEHNR and CDR2 FQNEAQ (reference sequence). V dropped 0 bases and J dropped 3; count of bases not matched to a gene: 5. The CDR3 sequence is CASSLAPGQGDYEQYF. In DNA form, the CDR3 reads TGTGCCAGCAGCTTAGCGCCCGGACAGGGGGACTACGAGCAGTACTTC. The full variable domain, in which reference TRBV7-9 and TRBJ2-7 provide the parts outside the CDR3, is DTGVSQNPRHKITKRGQNVTFRCDPISEHNRLYWYRQTLGQGPEFLTYFQNEAQLEKSRLLSDRFSAERPKGSFSTLEIQRTEQGDSAMYLCASSLAPGQGDYEQYFGPGTRLTVT.

This clonotype showed up just a few times. The chain links TRBV4-1 to TRBJ2-2; D is perhaps TRBD1 or TRBD2 (5 bases each). The CDR3 is 18 amino acids. Germline lookup yields CDR1 MGHRA and CDR2 YSYEKL. V was shortened by 0 bases and J by 2 bases, with 16 bases between the two germline ends. As DNA, the CDR3 is TGCGCCAGCAGCCAAGAGGGGGTCGGGGTAGGAAACACCGGGGAGCTGTTTTTT. Translation gives CASSQEGVGVGNTGELFF.

This clonotype appeared many times. The J gene is TRBJ2-3, the V gene TRBV9; tentatively, D is TRBD1 (5 bases). Per germline, CDR1 SGDLS and CDR2 YYNGEE. V lost 2 bases and J 4 bases, leaving 11 bases between the germline ends. The CDR3 sequence is 14 residues long. CDR3 coding DNA: TGTGCCAGCAGCGTGGAGTCAGGGTCAGATACGCAGTATTTT. It codes for CASSVESGSDTQYF. The whole variable domain, remainder taken from reference TRBV9 and TRBJ2-3, is DSGVTQTPKHLITATGQRVTLRCSPRSGDLSVYWYQQSLDQGLQFLIQYYNGEERAKGNILERFSAQQFPDLHSELNLSSLELGDSALYFCASSVESGSDTQYFGPGTRLTVL.

This clonotype was observed at least ten times. V and J are TRBV3-1 and TRBJ1-1; D is perhaps TRBD1 (5 bases). The CDR3 consists of 14 residues. Germline CDR1 is LGHDT and CDR2 is YNNKEL (reference sequence). V was clipped by 0 bases and J by 5 bases, with 10 bases between them. CDR3 sequence reads: CASSQEGRVTEAFF. The DNA of the CDR3 is TGTGCCAGCAGCCAAGAGGGACGGGTTACTGAAGCTTTCTTT.

This clonotype was detected a few times. This sequence joins TRBV20-1 and TRBJ1-5; 11 nucleotides match TRBD1. The CDR3 is 16 amino acids. The germline gives CDR1 DFQATT, CDR2 SNEGSKA (reference sequence). V gave up 5 bases and J gave up 2 bases; unmatched junction bases: 8. This chain's CDR3 is CSAGTGGGVGNQPQHF. The DNA for the CDR3 is TGCAGTGCTGGGACAGGGGGAGGCGTTGGCAATCAGCCCCAGCATTTT.

The CDR3 reads CSAPLAGTGTDTQYF. DNA of the CDR3: TGCAGCGCCCCCCTAGCGGGGACGGGCACAGATACGCAGTATTTT. The chain couples TRBV29-1 to TRBJ2-3, with 9 bases fitting TRBD2. This CDR3 is 15 amino acids long. Germline V gene data show CDR1 as SQVTM and CDR2 as ANQGSEA. J was trimmed by 1 base and V by 7 bases; bases with no gene match: 9.

This clonotype was seen more than once but under ten times. The chain combines TRBV4-1 with TRBJ1-5; D not certain. Per the germline V gene, CDR1 is MGHRA and CDR2 is YSYEKL. Trimming left V 1 base short and J 3 bases short, with 22 bases between. The CDR3 runs to 19 residues. The CDR3 here is CASSQVLGVGWRHNQPQHF. The DNA of the CDR3 is TGCGCCAGCAGCCAAGTCTTAGGTGTGGGTTGGCGGCACAATCAGCCCCAGCATTTT.

This clonotype was picked up many times. The J gene is TRBJ2-3, the V gene TRBV4-2; the match to TRBD1 covers 7 bases. J lost 14 bases, V lost 3 bases, and 14 bases had no gene match. CDR1 and CDR2 from the germline V gene are LGHNA and YNFKEQ. This CDR3 has 14 residues. The CDR3 sequence is CASSHHETGLEVYF. The CDR3 DNA reads as TGTGCCAGCAGCCATCACGAGACAGGGTTAGAGGTGTATTTT.

Ten or more counts support this clonotype. The chain has TRBV4-3 and TRBJ1-1; D gene uncertain. The CDR3 covers 13 residues. Trimming stripped 0 bases from V and 0 bases from J, with 2 bases between. Germline lookup yields CDR1 LGHNA and CDR2 YSLEER. This CDR3 reads CASSQDMNTEAFF. The CDR3 coding sequence is TGCGCCAGCAGCCAAGACATGAACACTGAAGCTTTCTTT.